The clone carrying this T cell receptor (beta chain) came up many times. This sample was included in a study of T cells in Graves' hyperthyroidism and ophthalmopathy. Amplification of TCR beta CDR3 regions was performed using RNA transcripts as template. Using the HTBI primer set, a first-round RT-PCR was run on the TCR CDR3. TCRdb passed the multiplex PCR reads through MiXCR, listing each CDR3 protein once. The data hold a few hundred thousand distinct CDR3 sequences, with 15% to 20% observed a single time. The J segment lost 0 bases and the V segment lost 6 bases, leaving 5 bases of the junction unmatched. This CDR3 has 16 residues. CDR1 and CDR2 from the germline V gene are DFQATT and SNEGSKA (reference sequence).

The rearrangement links TRBV20-1 to TRBJ2-1; 13 bases match TRBD2. Sequenced: blood. This TCR derives from a woman aged 55-75 years with Graves' ophthalmopathy. The CDR3 sequence is CSAPGLAGSSYNEQFF. CDR3 in DNA: TGCAGTGCCCCGGGACTAGCGGGGAGCTCCTACAATGAGCAGTTCTTC.